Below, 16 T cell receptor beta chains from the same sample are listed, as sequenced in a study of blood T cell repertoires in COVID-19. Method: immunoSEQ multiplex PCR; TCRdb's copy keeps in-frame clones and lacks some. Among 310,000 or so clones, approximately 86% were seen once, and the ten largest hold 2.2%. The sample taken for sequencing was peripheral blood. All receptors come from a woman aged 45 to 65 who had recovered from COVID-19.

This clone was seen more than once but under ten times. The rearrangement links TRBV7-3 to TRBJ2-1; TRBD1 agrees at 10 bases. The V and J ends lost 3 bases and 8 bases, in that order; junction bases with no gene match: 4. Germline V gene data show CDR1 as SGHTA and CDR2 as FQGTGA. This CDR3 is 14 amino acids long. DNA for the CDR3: TGTGCCAGCAGCTTGGGACAGGGGATGGATGAGCAGTTCTTC. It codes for CASSLGQGMDEQFF. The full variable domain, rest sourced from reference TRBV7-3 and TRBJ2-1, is GAGVSQTPSNKVTEKGKYVELRCDPISGHTALYWYRQSLGQGPEFLIYFQGTGAADDSGLPNDRFFAVRPEGSVSTLKIQRTERGDSAVYLCASSLGQGMDEQFFGPGTRLTVL.

CDR3 sequence: CASSLGTSGRGNEQFF. In nucleotides, the CDR3 is TGTGCCAGCAGCCTCGGGACTAGCGGGAGAGGGAATGAGCAGTTCTTC. The chain couples TRBV7-3 to TRBJ2-1; 14 bases fit TRBD2. V shed 5 bases and J 7 bases; nucleotides not matched to a gene: 7. This CDR3 is built from 16 residues. Germline loops: CDR1 SGHTA, CDR2 FQGTGA.

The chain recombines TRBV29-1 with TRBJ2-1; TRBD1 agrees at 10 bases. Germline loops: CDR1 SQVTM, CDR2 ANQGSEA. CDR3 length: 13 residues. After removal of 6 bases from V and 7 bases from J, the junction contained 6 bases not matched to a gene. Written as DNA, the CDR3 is TGCAGCGTGAGACAGGGGGCGAGGAATGAGCAGTTCTTC. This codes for CSVRQGARNEQFF.

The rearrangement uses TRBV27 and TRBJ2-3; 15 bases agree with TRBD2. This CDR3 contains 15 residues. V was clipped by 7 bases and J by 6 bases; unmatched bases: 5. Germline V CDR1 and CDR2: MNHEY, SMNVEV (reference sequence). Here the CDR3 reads CASTRTSGGADTQYF. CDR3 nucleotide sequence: TGTGCCAGCACCCGGACTAGCGGGGGGGCGGATACGCAGTATTTT.

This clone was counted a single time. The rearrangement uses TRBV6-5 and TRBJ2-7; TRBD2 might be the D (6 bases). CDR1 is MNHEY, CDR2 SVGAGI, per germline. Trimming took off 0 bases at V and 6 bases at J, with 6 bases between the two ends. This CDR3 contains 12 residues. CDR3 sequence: CASSYSEGEQYF. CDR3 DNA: TGTGCCAGCAGTTACTCGGAGGGCGAGCAGTACTTC.

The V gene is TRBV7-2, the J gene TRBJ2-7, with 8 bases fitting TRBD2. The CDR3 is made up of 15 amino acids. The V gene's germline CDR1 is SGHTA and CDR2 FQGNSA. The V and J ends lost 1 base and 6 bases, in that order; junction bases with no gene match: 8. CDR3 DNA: TGTGCCAGCAGCTTAGAAAGCGGGAGTGCCGGCGAGCAGTACTTC. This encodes CASSLESGSAGEQYF.

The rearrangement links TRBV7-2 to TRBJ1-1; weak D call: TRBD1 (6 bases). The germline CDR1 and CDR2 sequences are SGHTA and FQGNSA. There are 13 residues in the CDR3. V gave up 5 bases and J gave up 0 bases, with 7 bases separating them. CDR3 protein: CASSRGMNTEAFF. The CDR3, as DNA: TGTGCCAGCAGCAGGGGGATGAACACTGAAGCTTTCTTT.

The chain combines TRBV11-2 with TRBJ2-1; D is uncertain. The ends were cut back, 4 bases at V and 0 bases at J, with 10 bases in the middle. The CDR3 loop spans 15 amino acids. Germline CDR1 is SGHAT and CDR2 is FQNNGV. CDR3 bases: TGTGCCAGCAGCTATTCGGCAGGCTCCTACAATGAGCAGTTCTTC. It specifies CASSYSAGSYNEQFF.

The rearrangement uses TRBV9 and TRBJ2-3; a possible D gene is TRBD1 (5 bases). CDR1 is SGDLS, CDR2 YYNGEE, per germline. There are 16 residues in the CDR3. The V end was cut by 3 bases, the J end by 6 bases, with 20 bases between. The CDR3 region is CASSGLGVGRGDTQYF. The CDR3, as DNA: TGTGCCAGCAGCGGCCTAGGGGTTGGGCGTGGGGATACGCAGTATTTT.

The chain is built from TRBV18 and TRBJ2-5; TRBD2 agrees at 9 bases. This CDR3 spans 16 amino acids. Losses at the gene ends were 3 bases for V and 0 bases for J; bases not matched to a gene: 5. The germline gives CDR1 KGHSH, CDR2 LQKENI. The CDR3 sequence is CASSPLAGPYQETQYF. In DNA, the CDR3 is TGTGCCAGCTCACCGCTAGCGGGGCCGTACCAAGAGACCCAGTACTTC.

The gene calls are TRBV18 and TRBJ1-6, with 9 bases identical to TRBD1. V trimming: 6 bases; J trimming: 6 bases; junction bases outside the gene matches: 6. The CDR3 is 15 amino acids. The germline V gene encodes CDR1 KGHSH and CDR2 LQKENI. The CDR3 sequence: CASSPPGQGNSPLHF. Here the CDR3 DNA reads TGTGCCAGCTCTCCTCCGGGACAGGGTAATTCACCCCTCCACTTT.

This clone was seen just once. CDR3 sequence: CASSQLGQGTNTEAFF. CDR3 in DNA: TGTGCCAGCTCACAATTGGGACAGGGTACGAACACTGAAGCTTTCTTT. The rearrangement joins TRBV18 to TRBJ1-1, with TRBD1 matching 9 bases. Trimming took 4 bases from V and 1 from J; bases not matched to a gene: 7. This CDR3 has 16 residues. Germline-derived CDR1 and CDR2 are KGHSH and LQKENI.

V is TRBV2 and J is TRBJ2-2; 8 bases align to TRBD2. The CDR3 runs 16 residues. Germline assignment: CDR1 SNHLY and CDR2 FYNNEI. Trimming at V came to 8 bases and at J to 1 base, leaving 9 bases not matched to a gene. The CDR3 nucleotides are TGTGCCAGCGCCACACTAGCGGCCAAGAACACCGGGGAGCTGTTTTTT. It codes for CASATLAAKNTGELFF.

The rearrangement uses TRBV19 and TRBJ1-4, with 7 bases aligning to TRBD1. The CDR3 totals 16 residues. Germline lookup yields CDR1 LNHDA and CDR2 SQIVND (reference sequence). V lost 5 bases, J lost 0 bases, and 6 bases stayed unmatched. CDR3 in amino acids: CASSGLDRATNEKLFF. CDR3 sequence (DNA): TGTGCCAGTAGTGGCCTAGACAGGGCAACTAATGAAAAACTGTTTTTT.

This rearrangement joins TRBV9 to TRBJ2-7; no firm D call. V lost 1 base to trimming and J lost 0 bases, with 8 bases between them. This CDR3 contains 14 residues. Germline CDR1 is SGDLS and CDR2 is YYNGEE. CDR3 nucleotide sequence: TGTGCCAGCAGCGTATCCCGGTCCTCCTACGAGCAGTACTTC. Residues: CASSVSRSSYEQYF. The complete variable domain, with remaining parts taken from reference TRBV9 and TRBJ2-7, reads DSGVTQTPKHLITATGQRVTLRCSPRSGDLSVYWYQQSLDQGLQFLIQYYNGEERAKGNILERFSAQQFPDLHSELNLSSLELGDSALYFCASSVSRSSYEQYFGPGTRLTVT.

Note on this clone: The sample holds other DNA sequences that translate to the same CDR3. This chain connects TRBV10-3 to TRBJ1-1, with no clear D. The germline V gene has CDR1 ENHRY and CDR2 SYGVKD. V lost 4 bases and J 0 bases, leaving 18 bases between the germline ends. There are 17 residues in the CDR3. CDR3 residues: CAISASRGVHMNTEAFF. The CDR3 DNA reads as TGTGCCATCAGTGCATCTCGCGGGGTCCACATGAACACTGAAGCTTTCTTT.